These T cell receptor beta chains were read from a single sample in a study of a mutant IDH1 vaccine in newly diagnosed glioma. Data came from immunoSEQ multiplex PCR; TCRdb stores just in-frame clones and leaves some out. The sample has tens of thousands of clones; roughly 89% are singletons. Their recognized antigens are unknown. The sample here was PBMCs, taken from a glioma patient whose treatment included an IDH1 peptide vaccine. The receptors stem from a man in his forties with glioma. CDR3s include the opening cysteine and the closing phenylalanine or tryptophan. The order of the fields is CDR3 protein, CDR3 DNA, D gene, J gene, CDR3 length, clone size, V gene. The D gene is left open where the match is weak. Clone size is not always given. Where it is, it says once, few, many or a class for expanded clones.

CDR3: CASTTSGLGELFF
DNA: TGTGCCAGCACTACTAGCGGTCTCGGGGAGCTGTTTTTT
D: TRBD2
J: TRBJ2-2
length: 13
size: NA
V: TRBV6-1

CDR3: CASRGLGNEQFF
DNA: TGTGCCAGCAGGGGACTTGGGAATGAGCAGTTCTTC
D: NA
J: TRBJ2-1
length: 12
size: NA
V: TRBV2

CDR3: CASSMRRQDGNVLTF
DNA: TGTGCCAGTAGTATGAGGAGGCAGGATGGCAACGTCCTGACTTTC
D: NA
J: TRBJ2-6
length: 15
size: NA
V: TRBV19

CDR3: CAIDPPWGRPNTEAFF
DNA: TGTGCCATCGACCCTCCCTGGGGCAGACCGAACACTGAAGCTTTCTTT
D: NA
J: TRBJ1-1
length: 16
size: NA
V: TRBV19

CDR3: CASSPAPHAGTGELFF
DNA: TGTGCCAGCAGCCCGGCGCCTCATGCGGGCACCGGGGAGCTGTTTTTT
D: NA
J: TRBJ2-2
length: 16
size: NA
V: TRBV11-1

CDR3: CATSRDPRTTGGLAGRNEQFF
DNA: TGTGCCACCAGCAGAGATCCGCGGACTACCGGGGGGCTAGCGGGTCGTAATGAGCAGTTCTTC
D: TRBD2
J: TRBJ2-1
length: 21
size: NA
V: TRBV15

CDR3: CATSRDGGLAGELFF
DNA: TGTGCCACCAGCAGAGATGGCGGACTGGCCGGGGAGCTGTTTTTT
D: NA
J: TRBJ2-2
length: 15
size: few
V: TRBV15

CDR3: CASSLRDGYGYTF
DNA: TGTGCCAGCAGCTTGAGGGACGGGTATGGCTACACCTTC
D: NA
J: TRBJ1-2
length: 13
size: once
V: TRBV5-6

CDR3: CASSDRQGETQYF
DNA: TGTGCCAGCAGCGACAGACAGGGAGAGACCCAGTACTTC
D: TRBD1
J: TRBJ2-5
length: 13
size: NA
V: TRBV14

CDR3: CASSQETSGSYEQYF
DNA: TGTGCCAGCAGCCAAGAGACTAGCGGCTCCTACGAGCAGTACTTC
D: TRBD2
J: TRBJ2-7
length: 15
size: few
V: TRBV4-2

CDR3: CASSQGSQPQHF
DNA: TGCGCCAGCAGCCAAGGTAGTCAGCCCCAGCATTTT
D: NA
J: TRBJ1-5
length: 12
size: NA
V: TRBV4-1

CDR3: CASRAVRQGDEKLFF
DNA: TGTGCCAGCAGAGCCGTTCGGCAGGGGGATGAAAAACTGTTTTTT
D: TRBD1
J: TRBJ1-4
length: 15
size: NA
V: TRBV2

CDR3: CASSLVPEVNTEAFF
DNA: TGCGCCAGCAGCTTAGTCCCGGAGGTAAACACTGAAGCTTTCTTT
D: NA
J: TRBJ1-1
length: 15
size: few
V: TRBV5-1

CDR3: CASRGRENSPLHF
DNA: TGTGCCAGCAGGGGGCGGGAAAATTCACCCCTCCACTTT
D: NA
J: TRBJ1-6
length: 13
size: NA
V: TRBV2

CDR3: CASSPEGGESYGYTF
DNA: TGTGCCAGCAGCCCCGAGGGGGGGGAGAGCTATGGCTACACCTTC
D: NA
J: TRBJ1-2
length: 15
size: NA
V: TRBV7-2

CDR3: CATSRGTGTYTNNEQFF
DNA: TGTGCCACCAGCAGAGGAACCGGGACTTATACCAACAATGAGCAGTTCTTC
D: NA
J: TRBJ2-1
length: 17
size: NA
V: TRBV15

CDR3: CASSQDGSSGANVLTF
DNA: TGTGCCAGCAGCCAAGATGGCAGCTCTGGGGCCAACGTCCTGACTTTC
D: NA
J: TRBJ2-6
length: 16
size: NA
V: TRBV4-2

CDR3: CASRSGGANTGELFF
DNA: TGTGCCAGCAGGTCGGGGGGCGCGAACACCGGGGAGCTGTTTTTT
D: NA
J: TRBJ2-2
length: 15
size: NA
V: TRBV19

CDR3: CASSLEFGQLYGYTF
DNA: TGTGCCAGCAGCTTAGAATTCGGACAGCTCTATGGCTACACCTTC
D: NA
J: TRBJ1-2
length: 15
size: NA
V: TRBV7-2

CDR3: CASSFVGGLGEKLFF
DNA: TGCGCCAGCAGCTTCGTTGGGGGATTGGGTGAAAAACTGTTTTTT
D: NA
J: TRBJ1-4
length: 15
size: NA
V: TRBV5-1

CDR3: CASSLEGYSGNTIYF
DNA: TGTGCCAGCAGCTTAGAAGGGTACTCTGGAAACACCATATATTTT
D: NA
J: TRBJ1-3
length: 15
size: NA
V: TRBV7-9

CDR3: CAISVRKTDDGELFF
DNA: TGTGCCATCAGTGTGAGGAAGACAGATGACGGGGAGCTGTTTTTT
D: NA
J: TRBJ2-2
length: 15
size: NA
V: TRBV10-3

CDR3: CASSLYGEGTEAFF
DNA: TGCGCCAGCAGCTTGTATGGGGAAGGGACTGAAGCTTTCTTT
D: NA
J: TRBJ1-1
length: 14
size: NA
V: TRBV5-1

CDR3: CAWSTRGGGNSPLHF
DNA: TGTGCCTGGAGTACCCGCGGGGGAGGGAATTCACCCCTCCACTTT
D: NA
J: TRBJ1-6
length: 15
size: NA
V: TRBV30

CDR3: CARPPKPDSNQPQHF
DNA: TGTGCCAGGCCCCCGAAGCCCGATAGCAATCAGCCCCAGCATTTT
D: NA
J: TRBJ1-5
length: 15
size: NA
V: TRBV2

CDR3: CASSLKGETQYF
DNA: TGCGCCAGCAGCTTGAAGGGTGAGACCCAGTACTTC
D: NA
J: TRBJ2-5
length: 12
size: NA
V: TRBV5-1

CDR3: CASGDRVHEQYF
DNA: TGTGCCAGCGGCGACAGGGTCCACGAGCAGTACTTC
D: TRBD1
J: TRBJ2-7
length: 12
size: NA
V: TRBV28

CDR3: CASSSRSRGVHEQYF
DNA: TGTGCCAGCAGCTCACGATCGAGAGGGGTCCACGAGCAGTACTTC
D: NA
J: TRBJ2-7
length: 15
size: NA
V: TRBV7-2

CDR3: CASSPRTGYTGELFF
DNA: TGTGCCAGCAGCCCAAGGACAGGGTACACCGGGGAGCTGTTTTTT
D: TRBD1
J: TRBJ2-2
length: 15
size: NA
V: TRBV7-2

CDR3: CASSTTSGSTDTQYF
DNA: TGTGCCAGTAGTACGACTAGCGGAAGCACAGATACGCAGTATTTT
D: TRBD2
J: TRBJ2-3
length: 15
size: NA
V: TRBV19

CDR3: CATSRAAGETDTQYF
DNA: TGTGCCACCAGCAGAGCAGCGGGAGAGACAGATACGCAGTATTTT
D: TRBD2
J: TRBJ2-3
length: 15
size: once
V: TRBV15

CDR3: CASSHKLGVEQYF
DNA: TGCGCCAGCAGCCACAAACTGGGCGTCGAGCAGTACTTC
D: NA
J: TRBJ2-7
length: 13
size: NA
V: TRBV4-3

CDR3: CASSLAGGSSREQYF
DNA: TGTGCCAGCAGCCTAGCGGGCGGGAGCTCGAGGGAGCAGTACTTC
D: TRBD2
J: TRBJ2-7
length: 15
size: NA
V: TRBV7-2

CDR3: CASSLGQGGYNEQFF
DNA: TGTGCCAGCAGCTTAGGACAGGGAGGGTACAATGAGCAGTTCTTC
D: NA
J: TRBJ2-1
length: 15
size: NA
V: TRBV7-9

CDR3: CASSPPGGVETQYF
DNA: TGTGCCAGCTCACCCCCCGGGGGGGTAGAGACCCAGTACTTC
D: TRBD2
J: TRBJ2-5
length: 14
size: NA
V: TRBV18

CDR3: CASGGAALNTGELFF
DNA: TGTGCCAGCGGTGGGGCGGCACTGAACACCGGGGAGCTGTTTTTT
D: NA
J: TRBJ2-2
length: 15
size: NA
V: TRBV6-1

CDR3: CASRTGYSSYEQYF
DNA: TGTGCCAGCAGGACAGGGTACTCCTCCTACGAGCAGTACTTC
D: TRBD1
J: TRBJ2-7
length: 14
size: NA
V: TRBV6-5

CDR3: CASREGIYGYTF
DNA: TGTGCCAGCAGAGAGGGGATCTATGGCTACACCTTC
D: NA
J: TRBJ1-2
length: 12
size: NA
V: TRBV6-1

CDR3: CASSLARGYSGNTIYF
DNA: TGTGCCAGCAGCTTGGCGCGCGGGTACTCTGGAAACACCATATATTTT
D: NA
J: TRBJ1-3
length: 16
size: once
V: TRBV5-5

CDR3: CAWSDRRQTNYGYTF
DNA: TGTGCCTGGAGTGATAGACGACAGACTAACTATGGCTACACCTTC
D: NA
J: TRBJ1-2
length: 15
size: NA
V: TRBV30

CDR3: CASSLGQGRHTEAFF
DNA: TGCGCCAGCAGCTTGGGGCAGGGCCGGCACACTGAAGCTTTCTTT
D: NA
J: TRBJ1-1
length: 15
size: once
V: TRBV5-1

CDR3: CATDRTPGTEAFF
DNA: TGTGCCACCGACAGGACTCCGGGGACTGAAGCTTTCTTT
D: NA
J: TRBJ1-1
length: 13
size: NA
V: TRBV10-3